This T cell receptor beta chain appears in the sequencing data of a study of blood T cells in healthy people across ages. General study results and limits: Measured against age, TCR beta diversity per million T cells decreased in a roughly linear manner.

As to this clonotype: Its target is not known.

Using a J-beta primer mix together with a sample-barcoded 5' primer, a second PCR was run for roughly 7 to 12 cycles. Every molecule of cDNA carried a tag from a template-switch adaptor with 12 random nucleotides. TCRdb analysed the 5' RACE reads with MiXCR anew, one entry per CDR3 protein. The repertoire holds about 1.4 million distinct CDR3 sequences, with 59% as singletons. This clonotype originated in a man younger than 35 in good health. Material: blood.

CDR3 sequence (DNA): TGCGCCAGCAGCCAAGATGGCATAAAGTACACTGAAGCTTTCTTT. Its protein is CASSQDGIKYTEAFF. V usage is TRBV4-1 and J usage is TRBJ1-1; D is ambiguous. Deletions cut 0 bases from V and 3 bases from J, with 11 bases between. CDR3 length equals 15 residues. The germline gives CDR1 MGHRA, CDR2 YSYEKL.